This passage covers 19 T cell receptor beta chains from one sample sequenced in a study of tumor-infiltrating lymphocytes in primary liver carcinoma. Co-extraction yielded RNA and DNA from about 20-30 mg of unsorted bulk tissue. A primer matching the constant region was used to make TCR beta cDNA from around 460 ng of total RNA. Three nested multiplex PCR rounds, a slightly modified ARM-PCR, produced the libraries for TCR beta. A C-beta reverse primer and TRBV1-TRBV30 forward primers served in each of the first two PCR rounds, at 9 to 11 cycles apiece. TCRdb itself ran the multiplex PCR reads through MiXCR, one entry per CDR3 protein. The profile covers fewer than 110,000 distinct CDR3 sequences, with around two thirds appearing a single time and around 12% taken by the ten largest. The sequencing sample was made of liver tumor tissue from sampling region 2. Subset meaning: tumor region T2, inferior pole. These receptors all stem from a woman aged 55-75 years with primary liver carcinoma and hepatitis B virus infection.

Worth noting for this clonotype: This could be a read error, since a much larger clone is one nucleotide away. CDR3: CASSASGANVLTF. The CDR3 region has the DNA TGTGCCAGCAGTGCCTCTGGGGCCAACGTCCTGACTTTC. The rearrangement joins TRBV12-3 or TRBV12-4 to TRBJ2-6; the D is unclear. This CDR3 has 13 amino acids. Trimming took off 5 bases at V and 0 bases at J, with 2 bases between the two ends.

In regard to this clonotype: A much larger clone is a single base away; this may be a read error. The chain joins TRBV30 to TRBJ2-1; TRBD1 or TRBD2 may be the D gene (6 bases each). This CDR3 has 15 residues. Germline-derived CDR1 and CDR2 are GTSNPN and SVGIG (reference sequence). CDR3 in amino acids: CACSVRGLSLPEQFF. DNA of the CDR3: TGTGCCTGTAGTGTACGGGGGCTTTCCCTCCCGGAGCAGTTCTTC.

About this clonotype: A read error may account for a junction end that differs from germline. For the CDR3, the DNA is TGCATCTCCTACACATATACGCAGTATTTT. Amino acid sequence: CISYTYTQYF. V gene TRBV29-1 combines with J gene TRBJ2-3, with D unresolved. The germline V gene encodes CDR1 SQVTM and CDR2 ANQGSEA. The CDR3 extends over 10 amino acids.

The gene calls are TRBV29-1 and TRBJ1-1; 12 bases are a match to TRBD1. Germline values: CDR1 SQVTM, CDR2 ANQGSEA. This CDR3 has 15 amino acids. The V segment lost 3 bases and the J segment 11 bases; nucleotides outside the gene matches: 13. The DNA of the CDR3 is TGCAGCGTTGAGGGACAGGGGGCCCTGAACAGTGATGCTTTCTTT. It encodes CSVEGQGALNSDAFF.

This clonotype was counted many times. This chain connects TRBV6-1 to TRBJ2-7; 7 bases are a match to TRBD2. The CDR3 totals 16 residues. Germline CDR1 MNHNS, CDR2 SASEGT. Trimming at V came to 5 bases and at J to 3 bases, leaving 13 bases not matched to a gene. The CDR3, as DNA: TGTGCCAGCAGTTCCGGGTCGGGGGGACGGTACTACGAGCAGTACTTC. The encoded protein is CASSSGSGGRYYEQYF.

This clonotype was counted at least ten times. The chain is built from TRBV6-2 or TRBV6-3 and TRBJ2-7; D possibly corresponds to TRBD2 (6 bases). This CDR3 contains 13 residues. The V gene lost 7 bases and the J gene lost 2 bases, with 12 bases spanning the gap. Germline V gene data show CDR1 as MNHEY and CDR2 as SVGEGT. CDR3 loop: CASNRGGAYEQYF. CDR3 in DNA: TGTGCCAGCAACCGGGGAGGAGCCTACGAGCAGTACTTC.

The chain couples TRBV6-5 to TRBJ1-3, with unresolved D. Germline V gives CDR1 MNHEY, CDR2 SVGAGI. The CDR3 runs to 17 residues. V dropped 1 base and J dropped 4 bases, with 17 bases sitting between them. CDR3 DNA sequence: TGTGCCAGCAGTTACTACAGTCTGGTGTACGCGGGAAACACCATATATTTT. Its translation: CASSYYSLVYAGNTIYF.

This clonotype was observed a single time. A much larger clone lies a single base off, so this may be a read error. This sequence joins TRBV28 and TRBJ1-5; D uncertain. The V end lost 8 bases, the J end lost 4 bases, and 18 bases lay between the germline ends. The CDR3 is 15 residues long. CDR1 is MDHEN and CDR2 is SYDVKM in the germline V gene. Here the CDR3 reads CASHHPLVANQPQHF. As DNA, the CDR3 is TGTGCCAGCCACCACCCCCTCGTCGCGAATCAGCCCCAGCATTTT.

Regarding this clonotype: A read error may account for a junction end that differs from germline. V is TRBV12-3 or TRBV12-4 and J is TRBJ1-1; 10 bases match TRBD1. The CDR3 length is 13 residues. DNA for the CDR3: TGTGCCAGCAGTTTAGGACAGGGGGCAATGGCTCTCTTT. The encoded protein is CASSLGQGAMALF.

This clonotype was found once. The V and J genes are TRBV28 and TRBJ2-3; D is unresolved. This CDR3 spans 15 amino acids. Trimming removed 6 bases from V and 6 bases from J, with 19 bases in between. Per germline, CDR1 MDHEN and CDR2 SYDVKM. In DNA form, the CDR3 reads TGTGCCAGCAGCGTACCGGGCCGCGTCACTGATACGCAGTATTTT. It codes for CASSVPGRVTDTQYF.

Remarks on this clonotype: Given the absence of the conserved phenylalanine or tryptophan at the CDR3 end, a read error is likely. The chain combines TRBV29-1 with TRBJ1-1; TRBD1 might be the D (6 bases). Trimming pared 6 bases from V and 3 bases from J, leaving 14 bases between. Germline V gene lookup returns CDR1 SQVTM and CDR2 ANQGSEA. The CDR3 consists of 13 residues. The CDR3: CSVKKGDDTEAFL. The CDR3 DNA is TGCAGCGTCAAAAAGGGGGACGACACTGAAGCTTTCCTT.

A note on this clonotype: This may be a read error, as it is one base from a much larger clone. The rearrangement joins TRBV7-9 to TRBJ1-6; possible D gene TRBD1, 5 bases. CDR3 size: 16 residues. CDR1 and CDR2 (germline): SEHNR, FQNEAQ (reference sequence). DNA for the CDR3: TGTGCCAGCAGCTTAGTTATCGGGGCTTATAATTCAACCCTCCACTTT. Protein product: CASSLVIGAYNSTLHF.

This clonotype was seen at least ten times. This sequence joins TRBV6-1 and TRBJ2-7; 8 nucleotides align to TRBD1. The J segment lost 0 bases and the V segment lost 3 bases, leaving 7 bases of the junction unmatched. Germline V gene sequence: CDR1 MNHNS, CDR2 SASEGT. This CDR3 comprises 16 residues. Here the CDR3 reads CASSDAPGQVSYEQYF. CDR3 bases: TGTGCCAGCAGTGATGCACCGGGACAGGTCTCCTACGAGCAGTACTTC.

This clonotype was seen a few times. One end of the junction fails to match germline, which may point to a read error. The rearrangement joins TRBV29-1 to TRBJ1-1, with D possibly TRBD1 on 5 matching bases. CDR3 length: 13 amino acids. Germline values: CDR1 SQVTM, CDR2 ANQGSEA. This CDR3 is CSVKLGDDTEAFF. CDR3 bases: TGTAGCGTCAAACTGGGGGACGACACTGAAGCTTTCTTT.

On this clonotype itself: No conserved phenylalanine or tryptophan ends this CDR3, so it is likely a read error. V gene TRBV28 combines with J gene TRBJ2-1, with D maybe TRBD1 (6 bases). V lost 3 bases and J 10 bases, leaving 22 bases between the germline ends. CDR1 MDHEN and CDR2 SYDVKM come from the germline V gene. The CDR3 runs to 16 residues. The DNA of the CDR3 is TGTGCCAGCAGTTTCTCCTCTCGGGCAGGGGAATACGAGCAGTTCATC. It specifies CASSFSSRAGEYEQFI.

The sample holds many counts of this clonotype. CDR3 DNA: TGTGCCAGCAGCTTAGTTAGGGTTGGTGGGGCTTTCTTT. Translated: CASSLVRVGGAFF. The chain links TRBV7-9 to TRBJ1-1; D is uncertain. Trimming removed 1 base at V and 11 bases at J, with 14 bases between. The CDR3 spans 13 residues. The germline V gene has CDR1 SEHNR and CDR2 FQNEAQ (reference sequence).

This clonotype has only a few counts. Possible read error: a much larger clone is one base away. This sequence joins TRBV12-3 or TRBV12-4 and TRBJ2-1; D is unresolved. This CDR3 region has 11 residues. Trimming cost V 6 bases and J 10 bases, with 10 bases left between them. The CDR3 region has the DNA TGTGCCAGCAGCTTCCGGGCCGAGCAGTTCTTC. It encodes CASSFRAEQFF.

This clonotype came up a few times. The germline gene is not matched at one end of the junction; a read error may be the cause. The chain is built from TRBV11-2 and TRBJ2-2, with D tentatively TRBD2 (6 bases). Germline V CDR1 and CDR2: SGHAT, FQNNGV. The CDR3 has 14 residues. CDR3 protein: CSSSSGPTGGEPLF. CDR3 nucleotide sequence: TGTTCCAGCAGCTCGGGACCTACAGGCGGGGAGCCGCTTTTT.

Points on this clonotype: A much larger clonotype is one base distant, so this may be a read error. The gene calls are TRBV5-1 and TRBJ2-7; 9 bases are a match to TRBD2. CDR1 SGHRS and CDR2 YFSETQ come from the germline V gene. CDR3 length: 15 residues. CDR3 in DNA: TGCGCCAGCAGCACCAGCGGGACTAGCACCTACGTGCAGTACTTC. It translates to CASSTSGTSTYVQYF.